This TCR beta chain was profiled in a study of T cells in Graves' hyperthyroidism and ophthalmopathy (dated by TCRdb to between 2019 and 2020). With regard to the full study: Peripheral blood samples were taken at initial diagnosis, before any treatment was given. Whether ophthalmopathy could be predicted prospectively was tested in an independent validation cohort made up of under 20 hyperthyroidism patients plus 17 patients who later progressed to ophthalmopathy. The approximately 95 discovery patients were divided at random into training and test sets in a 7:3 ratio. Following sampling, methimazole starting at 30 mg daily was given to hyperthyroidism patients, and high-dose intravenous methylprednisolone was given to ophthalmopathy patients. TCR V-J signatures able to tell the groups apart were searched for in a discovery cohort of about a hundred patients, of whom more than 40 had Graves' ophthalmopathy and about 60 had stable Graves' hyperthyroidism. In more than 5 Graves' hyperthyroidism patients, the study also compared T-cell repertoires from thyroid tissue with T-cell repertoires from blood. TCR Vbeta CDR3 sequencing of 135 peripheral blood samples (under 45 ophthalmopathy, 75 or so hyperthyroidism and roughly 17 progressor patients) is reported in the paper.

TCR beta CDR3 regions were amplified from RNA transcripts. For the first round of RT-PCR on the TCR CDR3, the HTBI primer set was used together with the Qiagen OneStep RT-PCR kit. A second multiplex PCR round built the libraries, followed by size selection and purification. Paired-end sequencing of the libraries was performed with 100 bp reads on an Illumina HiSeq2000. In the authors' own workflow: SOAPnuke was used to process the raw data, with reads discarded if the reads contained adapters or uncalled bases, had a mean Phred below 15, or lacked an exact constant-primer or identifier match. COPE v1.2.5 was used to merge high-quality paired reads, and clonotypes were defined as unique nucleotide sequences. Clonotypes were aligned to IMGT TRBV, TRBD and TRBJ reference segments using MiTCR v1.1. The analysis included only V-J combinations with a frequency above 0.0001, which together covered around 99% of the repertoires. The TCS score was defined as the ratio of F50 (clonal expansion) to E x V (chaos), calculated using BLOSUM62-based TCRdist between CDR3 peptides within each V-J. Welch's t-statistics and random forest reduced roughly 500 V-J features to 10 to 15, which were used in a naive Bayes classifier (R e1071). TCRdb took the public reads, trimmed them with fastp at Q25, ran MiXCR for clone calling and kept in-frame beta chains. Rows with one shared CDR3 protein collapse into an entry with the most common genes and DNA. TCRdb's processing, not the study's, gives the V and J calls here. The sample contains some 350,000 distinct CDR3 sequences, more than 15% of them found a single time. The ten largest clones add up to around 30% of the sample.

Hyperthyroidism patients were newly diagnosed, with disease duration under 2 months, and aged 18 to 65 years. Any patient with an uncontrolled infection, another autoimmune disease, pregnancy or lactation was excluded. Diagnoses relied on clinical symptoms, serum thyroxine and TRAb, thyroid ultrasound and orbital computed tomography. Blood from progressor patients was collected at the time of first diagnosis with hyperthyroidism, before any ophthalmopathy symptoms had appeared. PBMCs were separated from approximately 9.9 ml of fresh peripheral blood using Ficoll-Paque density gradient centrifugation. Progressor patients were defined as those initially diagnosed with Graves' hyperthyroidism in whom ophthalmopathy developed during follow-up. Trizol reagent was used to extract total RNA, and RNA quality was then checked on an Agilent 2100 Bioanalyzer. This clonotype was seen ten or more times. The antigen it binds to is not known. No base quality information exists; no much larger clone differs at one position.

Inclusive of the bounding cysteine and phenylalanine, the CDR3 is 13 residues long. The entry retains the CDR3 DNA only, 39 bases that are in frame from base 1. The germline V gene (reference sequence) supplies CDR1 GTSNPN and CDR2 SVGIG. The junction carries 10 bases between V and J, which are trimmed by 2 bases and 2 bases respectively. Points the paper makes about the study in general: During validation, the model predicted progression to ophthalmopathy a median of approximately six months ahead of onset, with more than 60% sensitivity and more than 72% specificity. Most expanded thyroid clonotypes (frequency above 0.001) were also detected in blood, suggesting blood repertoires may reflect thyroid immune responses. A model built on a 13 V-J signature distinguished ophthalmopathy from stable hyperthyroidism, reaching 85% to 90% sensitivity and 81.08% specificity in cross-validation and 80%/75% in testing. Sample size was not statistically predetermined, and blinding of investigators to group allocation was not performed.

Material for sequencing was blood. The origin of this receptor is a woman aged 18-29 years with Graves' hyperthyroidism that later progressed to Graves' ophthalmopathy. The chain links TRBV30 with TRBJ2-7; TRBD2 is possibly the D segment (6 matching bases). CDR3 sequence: CAWSLLAPYEQYF. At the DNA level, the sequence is TGTGCCTGGAGTCTACTAGCTCCCTACGAGCAGTACTTC.